A single sample gave rise to the 13 T cell receptor beta chains below, sequenced in a study of CD4+ T cells in melanoma. Method: immunoSEQ multiplex PCR; TCRdb's copy keeps in-frame clones and lacks some. Among some 9,600 clones listed, less than 75% were seen once. Sequencing was done on a sample of cells from a culture (not recorded whether cultured in vitro). All receptors derive from a human donor with melanoma.

The chain employs TRBV18 and TRBJ2-3; 10 bases line up with TRBD2. The CDR3 has 14 amino acids. Germline V gene lookup returns CDR1 KGHSH and CDR2 LQKENI. Trimming at V came to 8 bases and at J to 2 bases, leaving 4 bases not matched to a gene. CDR3 in DNA: TGTGCCAGCAAGACTAGCGGGCACACAGATACGCAGTATTTT. Translated: CASKTSGHTDTQYF.

CDR3 residues: CASQAGFNQPQHF. The CDR3 DNA sequence: TGTGCCAGCCAGGCCGGCTTCAATCAGCCCCAGCATTTT. V usage is TRBV19 and J usage is TRBJ1-5, with D uncertain. The CDR3 contains 13 residues. V dropped 9 bases and J dropped 3 bases, with 12 bases sitting between them. Per germline, CDR1 LNHDA and CDR2 SQIVND (reference sequence).

The V call is TRBV5-1, the J call TRBJ2-5; D is uncertain. Trimming cost V 0 bases and J 3 bases, with 9 bases left between them. From germline, CDR1 is SGHRS and CDR2 YFSETQ. The CDR3 sequence is 14 residues long. DNA of the CDR3: TGCGCCAGCAGCTTGGGACATGCAAAAGAGACCCAGTACTTC. It specifies CASSLGHAKETQYF.

The chain links TRBV29-1 to TRBJ2-3, with 10 bases fitting TRBD2. From germline, CDR1 is SQVTM and CDR2 ANQGSEA. V dropped 3 bases and J dropped 12; count of bases not matched to a gene: 12. This CDR3 region has 14 residues. The CDR3 DNA sequence: TGCAGCGTTGACGAGACGCTAGCGGGGGACTTTCAGTATTTT. It encodes CSVDETLAGDFQYF.

This chain links TRBV6-1 with TRBJ2-7; the D gene is possibly TRBD1 (6 bases). CDR1 is MNHNS and CDR2 is SASEGT in the germline V gene. The CDR3 totals 16 residues. The V and J ends lost 3 bases and 2 bases respectively, with 17 bases between them. CDR3 loop: CASSDPSRGNPYEQYF. The CDR3 region has the DNA TGTGCCAGCAGTGACCCCTCAAGGGGGAACCCCTACGAGCAGTACTTC.

V is TRBV5-1 and J is TRBJ2-5; 13 nucleotides line up with TRBD2. Trimming cost V 0 bases and J 2 bases; bases outside gene matches: 4. The CDR3 sequence is 17 residues long. Germline CDR1 reads SGHRS; CDR2 reads YFSETQ. The CDR3 nucleotides are TGCGCCAGCAGCTTGGCCGGGACTAGCGGGGCGCAAGAGACCCAGTACTTC. The encoded protein is CASSLAGTSGAQETQYF.

The chain links TRBV5-5 to TRBJ2-2; no reliable D call. CDR3 length: 15 amino acids. The ends were cut back, 4 bases at V and 1 base at J, with 11 bases in the middle. Looked up from germline, CDR1 is SGHKS and CDR2 is YYEKEE (reference sequence). CDR3 sequence reads: CASSRRQVNTGELFF. As DNA, the CDR3 is TGTGCCAGCAGCCGCCGGCAGGTGAACACCGGGGAGCTGTTTTTT.

This rearrangement joins TRBV2 to TRBJ2-7, with D unresolved. Between the trimmed V and J ends, which lost 7 bases and 4 bases, there was a span of 11 bases. Germline V lookup: CDR1 SNHLY, CDR2 FYNNEI. The CDR3 is 12 residues long. CDR3 sequence reads: CASTVHRYEQYF. CDR3 bases: TGTGCCAGCACCGTACACCGTTACGAGCAGTACTTC.

This clone counts as medium-sized. The chain carries TRBV19 and TRBJ2-7; TRBD2 aligns across 14 bases. CDR1 and CDR2 (germline): LNHDA, SQIVND (reference sequence). With V trimmed by 5 bases and J by 0 bases, 15 bases remained unmatched. CDR3 size: 20 residues. The CDR3 DNA sequence: TGTGCCAGTAGTCCATACCCCGGACTAGCGGGGGGAAAGACCTCCTACGAGCAGTACTTC. It specifies CASSPYPGLAGGKTSYEQYF.

The CDR3 coding sequence is TGTGCCAGCAGCCTCTATGGGGGGACTACCCCAGATACGCAGTATTTT. It translates to CASSLYGGTTPDTQYF. The rearrangement joins TRBV7-3 to TRBJ2-3; 7 nucleotides match TRBD2. V shed 5 bases and J 4 bases; nucleotides not matched to a gene: 12. CDR1 is SGHTA, CDR2 FQGTGA, per germline. This CDR3 has 16 residues.

J is TRBJ1-1 and V is TRBV7-9; maybe TRBD1 (6 bases). The CDR3 spans 14 residues. The germline CDR1 and CDR2 sequences are SEHNR and FQNEAQ (reference sequence). The V end was cut by 0 bases, the J end by 5 bases, with 10 bases between. The CDR3: CASSLALQGTEAFF. CDR3 bases: TGTGCCAGCAGCTTAGCGCTTCAGGGGACTGAAGCTTTCTTT. Filled out from reference TRBV7-9 and TRBJ1-1, the complete variable domain reads DTGVSQNPRHKITKRGQNVTFRCDPISEHNRLYWYRQTLGQGPEFLTYFQNEAQLEKSRLLSDRFSAERPKGSFSTLEIQRTEQGDSAMYLCASSLALQGTEAFFGQGTRLTVV.

This chain links TRBV9 with TRBJ1-5; 12 bases are shared with TRBD1. The V gene end was trimmed by 2 bases and the J gene end by 5 bases; junction bases not matched to a gene: 2. Looked up from germline, CDR1 is SGDLS and CDR2 is YYNGEE. The CDR3 length is 15 residues. The CDR3 protein is CASSVGQGAYQPQHF. CDR3 sequence (DNA): TGTGCCAGCAGCGTGGGACAGGGGGCATATCAGCCCCAGCATTTT. Supplemented by reference TRBV9 and TRBJ1-5, the full variable domain reads DSGVTQTPKHLITATGQRVTLRCSPRSGDLSVYWYQQSLDQGLQFLIQYYNGEERAKGNILERFSAQQFPDLHSELNLSSLELGDSALYFCASSVGQGAYQPQHFGDGTRLSIL.

The V call is TRBV7-2, the J call TRBJ1-2; unclear D gene. CDR1 SGHTA and CDR2 FQGNSA come from the germline V gene. The CDR3 consists of 13 residues. V was clipped by 5 bases and J by 2 bases, with 9 bases between them. CDR3 sequence (DNA): TGTGCCAGCAGCCCGCAGACCAACTATGGCTACACCTTC. Translated, it gives CASSPQTNYGYTF.